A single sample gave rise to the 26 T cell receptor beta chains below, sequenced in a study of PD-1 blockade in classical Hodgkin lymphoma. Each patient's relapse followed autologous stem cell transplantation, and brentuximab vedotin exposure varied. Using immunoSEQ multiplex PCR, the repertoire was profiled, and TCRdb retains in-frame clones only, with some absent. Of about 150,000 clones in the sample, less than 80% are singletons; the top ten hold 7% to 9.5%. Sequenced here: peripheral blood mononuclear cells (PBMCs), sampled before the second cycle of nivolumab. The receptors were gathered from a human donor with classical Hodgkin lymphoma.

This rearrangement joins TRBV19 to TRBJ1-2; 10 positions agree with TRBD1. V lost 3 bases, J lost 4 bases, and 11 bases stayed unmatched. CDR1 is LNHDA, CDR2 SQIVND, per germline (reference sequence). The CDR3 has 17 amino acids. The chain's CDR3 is CASSIGTGAPPIYGYTF. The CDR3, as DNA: TGTGCCAGTAGTATCGGGACAGGGGCCCCACCCATCTATGGCTACACCTTC.

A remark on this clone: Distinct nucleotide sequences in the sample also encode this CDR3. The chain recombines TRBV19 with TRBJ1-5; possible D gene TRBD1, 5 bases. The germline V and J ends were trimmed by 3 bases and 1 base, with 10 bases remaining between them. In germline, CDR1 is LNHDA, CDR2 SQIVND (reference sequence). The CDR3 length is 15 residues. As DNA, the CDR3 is TGTGCCAGTAGTATTAGGGGCGGGAGCAATCAGCCCCAGCATTTT. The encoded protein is CASSIRGGSNQPQHF.

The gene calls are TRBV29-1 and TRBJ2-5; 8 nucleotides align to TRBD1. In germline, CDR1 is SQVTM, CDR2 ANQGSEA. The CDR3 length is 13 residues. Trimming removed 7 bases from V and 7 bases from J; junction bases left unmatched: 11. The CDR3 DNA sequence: TGCAGCGACGTGGACAGGGTCTTTGGGACCCAGTACTTC. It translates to CSDVDRVFGTQYF.

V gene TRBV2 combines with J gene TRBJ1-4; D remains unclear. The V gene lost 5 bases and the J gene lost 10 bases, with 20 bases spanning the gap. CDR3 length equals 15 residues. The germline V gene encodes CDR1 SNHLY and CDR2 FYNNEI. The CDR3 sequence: CASSQPRSTTVKLFF. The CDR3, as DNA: TGTGCCAGCAGTCAACCCCGTAGTACGACGGTAAAACTGTTTTTT. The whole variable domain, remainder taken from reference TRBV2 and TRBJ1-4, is EPEVTQTPSHQVTQMGQEVILRCVPISNHLYFYWYRQILGQKVEFLVSFYNNEISEKSEIFDDQFSVERPDGSNFTLKIRSTKLEDSAMYFCASSQPRSTTVKLFFGSGTQLSVL.

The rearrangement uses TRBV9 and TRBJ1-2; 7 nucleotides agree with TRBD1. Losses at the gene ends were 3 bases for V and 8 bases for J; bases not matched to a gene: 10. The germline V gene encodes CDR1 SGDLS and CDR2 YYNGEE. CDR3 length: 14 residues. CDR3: CASSGTTGEGGYTF. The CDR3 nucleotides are TGTGCCAGCAGCGGAACCACAGGGGAGGGCGGCTACACCTTC.

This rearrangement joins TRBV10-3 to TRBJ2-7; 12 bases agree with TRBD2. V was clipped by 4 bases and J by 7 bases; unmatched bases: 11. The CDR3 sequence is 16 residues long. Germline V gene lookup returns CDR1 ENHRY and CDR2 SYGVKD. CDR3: CAISGHLAGGSEEQYF. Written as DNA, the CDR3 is TGTGCCATCAGTGGCCATCTAGCGGGAGGGTCTGAGGAGCAGTACTTC.

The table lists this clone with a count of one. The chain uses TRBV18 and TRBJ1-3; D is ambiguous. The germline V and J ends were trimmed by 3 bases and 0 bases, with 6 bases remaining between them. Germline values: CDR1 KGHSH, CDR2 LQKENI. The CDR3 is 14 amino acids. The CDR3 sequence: CASSPTVSGNTIYF. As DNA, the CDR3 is TGTGCCAGCTCACCGACGGTCTCTGGAAACACCATATATTTT.

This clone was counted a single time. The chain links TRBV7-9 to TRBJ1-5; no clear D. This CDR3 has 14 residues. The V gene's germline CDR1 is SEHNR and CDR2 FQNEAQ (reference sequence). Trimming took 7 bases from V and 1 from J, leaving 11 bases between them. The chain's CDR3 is CASKYKKSNQPQHF. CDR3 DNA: TGTGCCAGCAAATATAAGAAAAGCAATCAGCCCCAGCATTTT.

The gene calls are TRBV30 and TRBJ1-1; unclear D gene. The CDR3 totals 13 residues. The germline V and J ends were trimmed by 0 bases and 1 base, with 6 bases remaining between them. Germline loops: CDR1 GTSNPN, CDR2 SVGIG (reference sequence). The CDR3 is CAWSVHSNTEAFF. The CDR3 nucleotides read TGTGCCTGGAGTGTACATTCGAACACTGAAGCTTTCTTT. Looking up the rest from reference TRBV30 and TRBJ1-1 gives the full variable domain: SQTIHQWPATLVQPVGSPLSLECTVEGTSNPNLYWYRQAAGRGLQLLFYSVGIGQISSEVPQNLSASRPQDRQFILSSKKLLLSDSGFYLCAWSVHSNTEAFFGQGTRLTVV.

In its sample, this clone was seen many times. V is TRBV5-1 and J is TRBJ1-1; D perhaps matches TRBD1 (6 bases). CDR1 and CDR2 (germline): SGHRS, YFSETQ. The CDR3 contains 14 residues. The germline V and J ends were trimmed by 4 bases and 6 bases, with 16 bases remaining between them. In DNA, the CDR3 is TGCGCCAGCAGCCCATCAGGGGTTACCGCTGAAGCTTTCTTT. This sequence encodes CASSPSGVTAEAFF. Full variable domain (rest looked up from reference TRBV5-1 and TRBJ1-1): KAGVTQTPRYLIKTRGQQVTLSCSPISGHRSVSWYQQTPGQGLQFLFEYFSETQRNKGNFPGRFSGRQFSNSRSEMNVSTLELGDSALYLCASSPSGVTAEAFFGQGTRLTVV.

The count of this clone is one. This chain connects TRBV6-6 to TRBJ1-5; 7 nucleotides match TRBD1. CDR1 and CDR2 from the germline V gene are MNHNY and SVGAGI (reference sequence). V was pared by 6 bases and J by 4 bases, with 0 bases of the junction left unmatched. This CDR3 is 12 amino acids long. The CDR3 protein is CASRQGNQPQHF. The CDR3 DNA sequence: TGTGCCAGCAGACAGGGGAATCAGCCCCAGCATTTT.

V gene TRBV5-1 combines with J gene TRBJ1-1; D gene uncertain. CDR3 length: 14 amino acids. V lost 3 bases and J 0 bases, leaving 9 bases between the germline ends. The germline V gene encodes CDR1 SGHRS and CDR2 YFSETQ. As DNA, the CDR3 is TGCGCCAGCAGCTACATGTACATGAACACTGAAGCTTTCTTT. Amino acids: CASSYMYMNTEAFF.

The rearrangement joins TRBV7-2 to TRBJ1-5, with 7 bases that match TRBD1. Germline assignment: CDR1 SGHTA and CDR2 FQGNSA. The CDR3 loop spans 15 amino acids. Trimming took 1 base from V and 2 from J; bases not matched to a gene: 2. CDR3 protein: CASSLETGRNQPQHF. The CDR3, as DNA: TGTGCCAGCAGCTTAGAGACAGGGCGCAATCAGCCCCAGCATTTT.

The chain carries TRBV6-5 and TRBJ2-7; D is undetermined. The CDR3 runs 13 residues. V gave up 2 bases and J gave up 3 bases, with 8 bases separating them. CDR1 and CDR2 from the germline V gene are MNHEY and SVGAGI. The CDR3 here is CASSYPRDYEQYF. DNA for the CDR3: TGTGCCAGCAGTTACCCGCGAGACTACGAGCAGTACTTC.

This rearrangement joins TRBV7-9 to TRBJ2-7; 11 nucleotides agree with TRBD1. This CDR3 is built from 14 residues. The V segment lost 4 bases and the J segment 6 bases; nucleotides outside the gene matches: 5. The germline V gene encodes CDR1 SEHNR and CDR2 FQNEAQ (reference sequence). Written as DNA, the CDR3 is TGTGCCAGCAGCTCCCTGGGACAGGGGGGCGAGCAGTACTTC. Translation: CASSSLGQGGEQYF.

CDR3 DNA: TGTGCCAGCCGAGGGCGTCGCACAGATACGCAGTATTTT. Translation gives CASRGRRTDTQYF. The chain uses TRBV6-1 and TRBJ2-3, with a tentative D call TRBD2 (5 bases). The CDR3 runs to 13 residues. V shed 8 bases and J shed 1 base, with 10 bases lying between them. Germline-derived CDR1 and CDR2 are MNHNS and SASEGT.

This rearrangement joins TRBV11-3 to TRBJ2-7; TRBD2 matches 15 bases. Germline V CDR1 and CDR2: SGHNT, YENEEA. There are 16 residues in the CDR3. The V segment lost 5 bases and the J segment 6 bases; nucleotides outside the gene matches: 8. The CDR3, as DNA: TGTGCCAGCAGCGCAGGACTAGCGGGAGGGCTTGGCGAGCAGTACTTC. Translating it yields CASSAGLAGGLGEQYF.

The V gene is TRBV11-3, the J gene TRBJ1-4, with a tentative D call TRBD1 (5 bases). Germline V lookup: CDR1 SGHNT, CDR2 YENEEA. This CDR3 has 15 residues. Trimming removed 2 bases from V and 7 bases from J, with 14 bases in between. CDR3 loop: CASSLYQGTCEKLFF. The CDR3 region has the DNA TGTGCCAGCAGCTTATACCAGGGAACGTGTGAAAAACTGTTTTTT.

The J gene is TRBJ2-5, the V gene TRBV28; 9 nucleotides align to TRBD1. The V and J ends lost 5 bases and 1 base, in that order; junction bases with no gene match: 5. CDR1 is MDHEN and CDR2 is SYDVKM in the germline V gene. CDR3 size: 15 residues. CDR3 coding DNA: TGTGCCAGCAGTCCTGGACAGGGGCGCCAAGAGACCCAGTACTTC. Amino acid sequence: CASSPGQGRQETQYF.

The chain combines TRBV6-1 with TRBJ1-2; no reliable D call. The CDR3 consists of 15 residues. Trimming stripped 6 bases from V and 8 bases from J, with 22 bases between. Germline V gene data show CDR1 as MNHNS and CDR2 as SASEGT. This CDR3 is CASSLRESNNGGYTF. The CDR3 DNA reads TGTGCCAGCAGCCTCCGGGAGTCAAATAATGGGGGCTACACCTTC.

This chain's CDR3 is CSVRDRGVANYGYTF. The CDR3 DNA sequence: TGCAGCGTTCGTGACAGAGGGGTGGCTAACTATGGCTACACCTTC. This chain uses TRBV29-1 with TRBJ1-2; possible D gene TRBD1, 5 bases. V shed 5 bases and J shed 0 bases, with 16 bases lying between them. CDR3 size: 15 residues. Germline values: CDR1 SQVTM, CDR2 ANQGSEA.

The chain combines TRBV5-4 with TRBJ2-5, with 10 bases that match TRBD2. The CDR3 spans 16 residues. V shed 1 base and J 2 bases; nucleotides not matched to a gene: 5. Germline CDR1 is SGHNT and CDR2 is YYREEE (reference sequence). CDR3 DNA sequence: TGTGCCAGCAGCTTGCTCGGACTAGCGGAGCAAGAGACCCAGTACTTC. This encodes CASSLLGLAEQETQYF.

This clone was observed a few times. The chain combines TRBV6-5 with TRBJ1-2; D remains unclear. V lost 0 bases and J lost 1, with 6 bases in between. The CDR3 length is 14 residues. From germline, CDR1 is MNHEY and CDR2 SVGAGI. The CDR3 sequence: CASSYSAFNYGYTF. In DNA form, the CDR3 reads TGTGCCAGCAGTTACTCGGCCTTTAACTATGGCTACACCTTC.

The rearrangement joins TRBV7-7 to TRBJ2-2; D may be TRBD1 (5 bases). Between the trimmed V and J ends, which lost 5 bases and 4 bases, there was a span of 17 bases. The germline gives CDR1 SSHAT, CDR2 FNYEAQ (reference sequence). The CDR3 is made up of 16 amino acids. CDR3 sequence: CASSHGARSRTGELFF. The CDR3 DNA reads TGTGCCAGCAGCCATGGGGCTAGGTCTCGCACCGGGGAGCTGTTTTTT.

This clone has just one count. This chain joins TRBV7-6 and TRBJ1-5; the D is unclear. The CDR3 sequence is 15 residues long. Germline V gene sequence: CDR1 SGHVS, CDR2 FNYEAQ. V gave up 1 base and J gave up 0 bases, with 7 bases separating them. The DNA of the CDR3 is TGTGCCAGCAGCTTAGGGCACTATAGCAATCAGCCCCAGCATTTT. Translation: CASSLGHYSNQPQHF. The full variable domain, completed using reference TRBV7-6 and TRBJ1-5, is GAGVSQSPRYKVTKRGQDVALRCDPISGHVSLYWYRQALGQGPEFLTYFNYEAQQDKSGLPNDRFSAERPEGSISTLTIQRTEQRDSAMYRCASSLGHYSNQPQHFGDGTRLSIL.

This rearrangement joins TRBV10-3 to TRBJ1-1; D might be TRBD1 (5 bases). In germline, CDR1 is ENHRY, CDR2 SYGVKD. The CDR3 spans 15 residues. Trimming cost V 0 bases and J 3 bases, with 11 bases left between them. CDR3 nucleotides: TGTGCCATCAGTGAGTCCGTCGGGGGGTACACTGAAGCTTTCTTT. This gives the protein CAISESVGGYTEAFF.